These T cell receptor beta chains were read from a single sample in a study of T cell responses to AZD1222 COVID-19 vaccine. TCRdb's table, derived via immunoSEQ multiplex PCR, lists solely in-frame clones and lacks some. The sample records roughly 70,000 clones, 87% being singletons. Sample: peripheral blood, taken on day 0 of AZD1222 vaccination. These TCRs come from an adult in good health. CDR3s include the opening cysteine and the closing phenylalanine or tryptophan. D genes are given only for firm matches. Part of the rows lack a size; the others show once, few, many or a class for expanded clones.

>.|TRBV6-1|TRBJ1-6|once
TGTGCCAGCAGTGATACAGGAACCTATTCACCCCTCCACTTT
CASSDTGTYSPLHF
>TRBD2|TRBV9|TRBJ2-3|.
TGTGCCAGCAGCGTGGGACTAGCGGGCACAGATACGCAGTATTTT
CASSVGLAGTDTQYF
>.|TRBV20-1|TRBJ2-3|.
TGCAGTGCTAGTATTAGGTCCGGGGCAGATACGCAGTATTTT
CSASIRSGADTQYF
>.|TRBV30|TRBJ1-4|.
TGTGCCTGGAGTACGGACTGGGGGACTAATGAAAAACTGTTTTTT
CAWSTDWGTNEKLFF
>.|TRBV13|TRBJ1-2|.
TGTGCCTCAGATAGAGGCAGCGGGGTATATGGCTACACCTTC
CASDRGSGVYGYTF
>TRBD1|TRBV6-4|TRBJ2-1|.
TGTGCCAGCAGTGAAACAGGGGGAAGCGATGAGCAGTTCTTC
CASSETGGSDEQFF
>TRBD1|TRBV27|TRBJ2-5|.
TGTGCCAGCAGTTTCCTTGGACAGGGGCCATTCCAAGAGACCCAGTACTTC
CASSFLGQGPFQETQYF
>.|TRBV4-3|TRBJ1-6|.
TGCGCCAGCAGCCAAGATCGAGCCTCACCCCTCCACTTT
CASSQDRASPLHF
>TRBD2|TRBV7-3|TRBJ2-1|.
TGTGCCAGCAGTACTAGCGGAGCCTACAATGAGCAGTTCTTC
CASSTSGAYNEQFF
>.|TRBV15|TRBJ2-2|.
TGTGCCACCAGCACTGGGACCTGGGCGGGCACCGGGGAGCTGTTTTTT
CATSTGTWAGTGELFF
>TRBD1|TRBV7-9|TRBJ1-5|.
TGTGCCAGCAGCCGGGGACAGGCCTCCAATCAGCCCCAGCATTTT
CASSRGQASNQPQHF
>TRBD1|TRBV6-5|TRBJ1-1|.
TGTGCCAGCAGTCCAGGGGGCCTTGAAGCTTTCTTT
CASSPGGLEAFF
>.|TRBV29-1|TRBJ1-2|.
TGCAGCGTCCAAAGAGCCGGGACCAGCTATGGCTACACCTTC
CSVQRAGTSYGYTF
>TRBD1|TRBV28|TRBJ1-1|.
TGTGCCAGCAGTGACAGGGCCCACACTGAAGCTTTCTTT
CASSDRAHTEAFF
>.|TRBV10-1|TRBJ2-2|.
TGCGCCAGCAGTGACTCTGGCGCCGGGGAGCTGTTTTTT
CASSDSGAGELFF
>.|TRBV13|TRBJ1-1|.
TGTGCCAGCAGCTTACCCCTACAGATCGAAGCTTTCTTT
CASSLPLQIEAFF
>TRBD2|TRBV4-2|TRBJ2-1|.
TGTGCCAGCAGCCAACCGGGGACTAGCGGGAGGGTAGCCTCTGAGCAGTTCTTC
CASSQPGTSGRVASEQFF
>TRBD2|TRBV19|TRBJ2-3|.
TGTGCCACCTCCCCACTAGCGGGAGGGGGGGCCACAGATACGCAGTATTTT
CATSPLAGGGATDTQYF
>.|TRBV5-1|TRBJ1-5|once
TGCGCCAGCAGCTCTACAGGTGGCACGTATCAGCCCCAGCATTTT
CASSSTGGTYQPQHF
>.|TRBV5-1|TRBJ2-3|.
TGCGCCAGCAGCTTCTCCGGTAGAGAGCAGTATTTT
CASSFSGREQYF
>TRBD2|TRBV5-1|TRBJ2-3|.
TGCGCCAGCAGCTTGGTATTGCGGGAGGGAGATACGCAGTATTTT
CASSLVLREGDTQYF
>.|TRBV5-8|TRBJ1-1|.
TGTGCCAGCAGCTTGGTTTTGAGGGCAGGTTACACTGAAGCTTTCTTT
CASSLVLRAGYTEAFF
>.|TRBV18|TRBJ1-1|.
TGTGCCAGCTCACCAGGGGCAGGAATGAACACTGAAGCTTTCTTT
CASSPGAGMNTEAFF
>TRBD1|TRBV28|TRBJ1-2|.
TGTGCCAGCAGCCAAAGACAGGGGGATGGCTACACCTTC
CASSQRQGDGYTF
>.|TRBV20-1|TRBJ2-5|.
TGCGCAGGAGGGGTCCAAGAGACCCAGTACTTC
CAGGVQETQYF
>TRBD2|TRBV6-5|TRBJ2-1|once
TGTGCCAGCAGTTACGGACTAGCGCCCTACAATGAGCAGTTCTTC
CASSYGLAPYNEQFF
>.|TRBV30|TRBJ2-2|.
TGTGCCTGGACCGACAGCGCGAACACCGGGGAGCTGTTTTTT
CAWTDSANTGELFF
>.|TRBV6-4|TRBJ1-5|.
TGTGCCAGCAGTTTTTGGACATTGGACAATCAGCCCCAGCATTTT
CASSFWTLDNQPQHF
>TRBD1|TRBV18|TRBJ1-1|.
TGTGCCAGCTCCCCTACCCGGACAGGGGTTGCTGAAGCTTTCTTT
CASSPTRTGVAEAFF
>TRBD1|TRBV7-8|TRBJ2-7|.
TGTGCCAGCAGCTTAGCGGGAGGACAGGGGACCTACGAGCAGTACTTC
CASSLAGGQGTYEQYF
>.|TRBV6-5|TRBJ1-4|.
TGTGCCAGCAGTTACAATAACAGGGCGAAACTGTTTTTT
CASSYNNRAKLFF
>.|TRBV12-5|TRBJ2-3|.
TGTGCTAGTGGTTTGATGGGGGGCCGGAATCCAGATACGCAGTATTTT
CASGLMGGRNPDTQYF
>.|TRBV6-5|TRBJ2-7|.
TGTGCCAGCAAATTTTCCGGGACATCCCCAACCGAGCAGTACTTC
CASKFSGTSPTEQYF
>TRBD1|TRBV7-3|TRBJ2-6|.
TGTGCCAGCAGCCAATACAGGGGTGGGGCCAACGTCCTGACTTTC
CASSQYRGGANVLTF
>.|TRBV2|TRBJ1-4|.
TGTGCCAGCAGGGGAAGGAGGGTCGATGAAAAACTGTTTTTT
CASRGRRVDEKLFF
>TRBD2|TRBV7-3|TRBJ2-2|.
TGTGCCAGCAGCTTAACTGTAGCGGGAGGTAAAGCCGGGGAGCTGTTTTTT
CASSLTVAGGKAGELFF
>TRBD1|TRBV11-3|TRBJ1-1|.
TGTGCCAGCAGCGCACAGGGGGCGAGGACTGAAGCTTTCTTT
CASSAQGARTEAFF
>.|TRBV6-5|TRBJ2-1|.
TGTGCCAGCATGGGGGCAGGGTCTTACAATGAGCAGTTCTTC
CASMGAGSYNEQFF
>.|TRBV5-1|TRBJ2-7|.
TGCGCCAGCAGCTTGGAAGGGTCCCTCTCCTACGAGCAGTACTTC
CASSLEGSLSYEQYF
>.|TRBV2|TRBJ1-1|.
TGTGCCAGCGGCCTTAGATGGCTATCTGAAGCTTTCTTT
CASGLRWLSEAFF
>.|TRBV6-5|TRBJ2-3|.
TGTGCCAGCAGCAGAGTAACTAGCACAGATACGCAGTATTTT
CASSRVTSTDTQYF